The clone carrying this TCR beta chain was seen only a few times. Antigen: not known. V lost 4 bases and J lost 0; bases outside the gene matches: 9. The CDR3 is 17 amino acids. Germline V CDR1 and CDR2: MGHRA, YSYEKL. The data originate from a study of T cells in Graves' hyperthyroidism and ophthalmopathy. On the study more broadly: Blood from the periphery was taken at initial diagnosis, before any treatment. Findings of the study overall: Clonotypes that were expanded in thyroid above 0.001 mostly appeared in blood too.

Amplification of TCR beta CDR3 regions used RNA as the template. The HTBI primer set was used in a first-round RT-PCR of the TCR CDR3. TCRdb passed the multiplex PCR reads through MiXCR, listing each CDR3 protein once. The sample records 650,000 to 700,000 distinct CDR3 sequences, roughly 17% being singletons. Clinical symptoms, serum thyroxine, TRAb, thyroid ultrasound and orbital computed tomography established diagnosis. V usage is TRBV4-1 and J usage is TRBJ2-1; 7 positions match TRBD1. The sequenced sample was blood. This clonotype was obtained from a man aged 50 to 59 with Graves' hyperthyroidism. The DNA for the CDR3 is TGCGCCAGCAGCCTTAGGACAGGCTGGGGCTCCTACAATGAGCAGTTCTTC. Amino acids: CASSLRTGWGSYNEQFF.